This T cell receptor (beta chain) derives from a study of CD8 T cells in ankylosing spondylitis. Overall study results and limits: A TCR beta motif of several highly homologous variants appeared characteristic of ankylosing spondylitis blood.

V lost 5 bases, J lost 6 bases, and 22 bases lay in between. The length of the CDR3 is 16 residues. Looked up from germline, CDR1 is LNHDA and CDR2 is SQIVND (reference sequence). TCRdb itself ran the 5' RACE reads through MiXCR, one entry per CDR3 protein. The sample has about 90,000 distinct CDR3 sequences; about 8.3% are singletons. This clonotype was counted many times. Antigen unknown. This TCR was sampled from a male donor with ankylosing spondylitis. The V call is TRBV19, the J call TRBJ1-1, with a possible D match to TRBD1 (6 bases). Sequencing was done on a sample of blood, either unsorted or a sorted T cell fraction (not recorded which). In nucleotides, the CDR3 is TGTGCCAGTAGTCCAGAGGGGTGGGACACCCCACCTGAAGCTTTCTTT. Protein product: CASSPEGWDTPPEAFF.